The rows below give T cell receptor beta chains drawn from one sample of a study of identical twins. Using its own MiXCR run on the 5' RACE reads, TCRdb lists one record per CDR3 protein. The repertoire holds 600,000 to 700,000 distinct CDR3 sequences, with approximately 22% as singletons. The same data also contributed to another study, on T cells expressing NK-cell markers.

Input material: PBMCs. These receptors all come from a woman aged 18-35 years in good health. Each CDR3 is given without its conserved first and last residue.

CDR3 protein: ASSPGQEGTEAF; J gene: TRBJ1-1; V gene: TRBV5-1
CDR3 protein: ASRGQGVNQPQH; J gene: TRBJ1-5; V gene: TRBV12-3/TRBV12-4
CDR3 protein: ASSYGTGIGELF; J gene: TRBJ2-2; V gene: TRBV5-1
CDR3 protein: SARDRPGVGNEQF; J gene: TRBJ2-1; V gene: TRBV20-1
CDR3 protein: ASSRGEGKAF; J gene: TRBJ1-1; V gene: TRBV12-3/TRBV12-4
CDR3 protein: ASSRAGGNNEQF; J gene: TRBJ2-1; V gene: TRBV25-1
CDR3 protein: ASSLVLGLAGGQETQY; J gene: TRBJ2-5; V gene: TRBV11-2
CDR3 protein: ASSTRTVTEAF; J gene: TRBJ1-1; V gene: TRBV12-3/TRBV12-4
CDR3 protein: ASSLPSYEQY; J gene: TRBJ2-7; V gene: TRBV7-2
CDR3 protein: ASSSRGSGAETQY; J gene: TRBJ2-5; V gene: TRBV11-3
CDR3 protein: SASPLGGATYEQY; J gene: TRBJ2-7; V gene: TRBV20-1
CDR3 protein: ASRKKGLSDEQY; J gene: TRBJ2-7; V gene: TRBV25-1
CDR3 protein: ASSEGTGPNEQF; J gene: TRBJ2-1; V gene: TRBV25-1
CDR3 protein: ASSQSGVSTDTQY; J gene: TRBJ2-3; V gene: TRBV4-2
CDR3 protein: ASSLGTGTVAF; J gene: TRBJ1-1; V gene: TRBV10-1
CDR3 protein: ASSRSKASGRVSSYNEQF; J gene: TRBJ2-1; V gene: TRBV11-2
CDR3 protein: ASGWALYNEQF; J gene: TRBJ2-1; V gene: TRBV12-3/TRBV12-4
CDR3 protein: ASRAPGTSSSSQDTQY; J gene: TRBJ2-3; V gene: TRBV5-1
CDR3 protein: ASSLKRVADTQY; J gene: TRBJ2-3; V gene: TRBV7-9
CDR3 protein: ASSPTGDLLDEQY; J gene: TRBJ2-7; V gene: TRBV9
CDR3 protein: AISNGQEEVTYGYT; J gene: TRBJ1-2; V gene: TRBV10-3
CDR3 protein: ASSFGRGLDTEAF; J gene: TRBJ1-1; V gene: TRBV12-3/TRBV12-4
CDR3 protein: SARDGTSAQETQY; J gene: TRBJ2-5; V gene: TRBV20-1
CDR3 protein: SARDIGVNTEAF; J gene: TRBJ1-1; V gene: TRBV20-1
CDR3 protein: ASSEWWSGSDEQY; J gene: TRBJ2-7; V gene: TRBV25-1
CDR3 protein: SARIGVTADTQY; J gene: TRBJ2-3; V gene: TRBV20-1
CDR3 protein: SVLNLGGLDTQY; J gene: TRBJ2-3; V gene: TRBV29-1
CDR3 protein: ASSLGGTLF; J gene: TRBJ1-4; V gene: TRBV7-9
CDR3 protein: SATPIRETQY; J gene: TRBJ2-5; V gene: TRBV20-1
CDR3 protein: ASRGGFADTQY; J gene: TRBJ2-3; V gene: TRBV12-3/TRBV12-4
CDR3 protein: ASSQAREPYNEQF; J gene: TRBJ2-1; V gene: TRBV4-1
CDR3 protein: ASSYRDIYEQY; J gene: TRBJ2-7; V gene: TRBV6-5
CDR3 protein: ASSYAGVGDNEQY; J gene: TRBJ2-7; V gene: TRBV6-5
CDR3 protein: ASSASHQPQH; J gene: TRBJ1-5; V gene: TRBV12-3/TRBV12-4
CDR3 protein: ASSIDHGVYNEQF; J gene: TRBJ2-1; V gene: TRBV19
CDR3 protein: SDSDRIDGYT; J gene: TRBJ1-2; V gene: TRBV29-1